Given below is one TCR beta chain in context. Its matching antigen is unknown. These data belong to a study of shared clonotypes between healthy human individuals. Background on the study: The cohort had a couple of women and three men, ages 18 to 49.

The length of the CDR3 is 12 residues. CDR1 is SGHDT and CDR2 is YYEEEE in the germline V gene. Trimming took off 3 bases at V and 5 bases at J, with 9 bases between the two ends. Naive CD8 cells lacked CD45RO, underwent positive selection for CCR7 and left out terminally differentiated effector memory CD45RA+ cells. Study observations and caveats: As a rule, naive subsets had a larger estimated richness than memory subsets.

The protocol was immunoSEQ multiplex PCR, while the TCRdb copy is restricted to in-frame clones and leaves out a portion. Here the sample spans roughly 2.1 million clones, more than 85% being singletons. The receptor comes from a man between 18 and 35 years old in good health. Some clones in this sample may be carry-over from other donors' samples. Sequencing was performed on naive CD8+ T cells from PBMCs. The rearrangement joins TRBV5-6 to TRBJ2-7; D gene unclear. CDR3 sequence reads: CASSSPRDEQYF. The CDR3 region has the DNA TGTGCCAGCAGCTCGCCCCGGGACGAGCAGTACTTC.